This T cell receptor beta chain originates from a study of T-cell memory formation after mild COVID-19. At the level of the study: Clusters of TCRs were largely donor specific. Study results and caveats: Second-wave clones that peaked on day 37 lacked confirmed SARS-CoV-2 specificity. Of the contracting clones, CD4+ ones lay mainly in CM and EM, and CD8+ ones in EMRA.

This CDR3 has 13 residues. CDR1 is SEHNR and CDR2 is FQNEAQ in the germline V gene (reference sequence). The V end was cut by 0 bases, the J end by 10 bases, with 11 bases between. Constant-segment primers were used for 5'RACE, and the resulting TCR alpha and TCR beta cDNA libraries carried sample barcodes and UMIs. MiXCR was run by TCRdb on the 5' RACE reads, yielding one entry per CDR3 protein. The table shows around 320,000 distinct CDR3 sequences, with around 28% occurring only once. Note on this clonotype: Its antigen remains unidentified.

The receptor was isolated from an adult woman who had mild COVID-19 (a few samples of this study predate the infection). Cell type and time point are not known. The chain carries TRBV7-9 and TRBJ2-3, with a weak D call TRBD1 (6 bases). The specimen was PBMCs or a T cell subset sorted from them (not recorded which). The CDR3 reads CASSLAGQPPQYF. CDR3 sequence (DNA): TGTGCCAGCAGCTTAGCCGGACAGCCTCCGCAGTATTTT.